This T cell receptor (beta chain) was retrieved from a study of T-cell memory formation after mild COVID-19. The V gene lost 2 bases and the J gene lost 7 bases, with 12 bases spanning the gap. Germline V gene sequence: CDR1 MNHEY, CDR2 SMNVEV (reference sequence). This CDR3 spans 15 amino acids. TCRdb reanalysed the 5' RACE reads using MiXCR and keeps one entry per CDR3 protein. The repertoire holds more than 150,000 distinct CDR3 sequences, with approximately 10% as singletons. Sample: PBMCs or a T cell subset sorted from them (not recorded which). The chain recombines TRBV27 with TRBJ1-6; D might be TRBD1 (6 bases). The TCR originated in a man aged 18 to 30 who had mild COVID-19 (a few samples of this study predate the infection). Cell type and time point are not known. The CDR3 reads CASSLRGLGNSPLHF. CDR3 DNA: TGTGCCAGCAGTTTAAGGGGGTTGGGGAATTCACCCCTCCACTTT.